The 3 T cell receptor beta chains presented below share a single source sample, sequenced in a study of tumor-infiltrating lymphocytes in oesophageal squamous cell carcinoma. TCRdb called the PCR reads again in MiXCR, with one record for every CDR3 protein. Of roughly 16,000 distinct CDR3 sequences in the sample, less than 50% were seen once. Sequencing used normal esophageal tissue next to the tumor. The receptors originated from a female donor with esophageal squamous cell carcinoma.

The V call is TRBV5-1, the J call TRBJ2-5, with 14 positions matching TRBD2. With the DNA end fitting TRBJ2-1 better, the J assignment may be wrong. CDR3 length: 17 residues. Germline loops: CDR1 SGHRS, CDR2 YFSETQ. The CDR3 region is CASSSTTGLAGGYEQFF. CDR3 nucleotide sequence: TGCGCCAGCAGTTCAACGACTGGACTAGCGGGAGGCTATGAGCAGTTCTTC.

The chain recombines TRBV2 with TRBJ2-3; 14 nucleotides line up with TRBD2. V was pared by 5 bases and J by 5 bases, with 6 bases of the junction left unmatched. Germline V lookup: CDR1 SNHLY, CDR2 FYNNEI. CDR3 length: 16 residues. The CDR3 loop reads CASSRLAGGPGDTQYF. The CDR3 bases are TGTGCCAGCAGTAGACTAGCGGGGGGGCCTGGAGATACGCAGTATTTT.

The CDR3 loop is CASSLEMDRGTEAFF. The CDR3 nucleotides read TGTGCCAGCAGCTTAGAGATGGACAGGGGCACTGAAGCTTTCTTT. The chain uses TRBV7-2 and TRBJ1-1, with TRBD1 identical over 9 bases. Germline lookup yields CDR1 SGHTA and CDR2 FQGNSA. This CDR3 comprises 15 residues. Unmatched junction bases numbered 4, after V lost 1 base and J lost 4 bases.